The clone carrying this TCR beta chain was detected only a few times. Original processing notes: Estimates of nucleated cell counts were drawn from the amplification of reference gene primers. Data came from immunoSEQ multiplex PCR; TCRdb stores just in-frame clones and leaves some out. V and J calls plus clone size are reproduced from that table; the DNA served to infer D and trimming. The sample includes just over 150,000 clones, more than 85% of them seen just once. This sample is drawn from a study of blood T cell repertoires in COVID-19. The overall study: Sites across the United States, Italy and Spain contributed samples from acute and convalescent COVID-19. Nucleic acid was either cDNA or gDNA, and it came from T cells, B-cell-depleted T cells, or PBMCs.

CDR1 is MRHNA and CDR2 is SNTAGT in the germline V gene. The CDR3 runs 13 residues. Trimming pared 2 bases from V and 1 base from J, leaving 3 bases between. Sequencing was done on a sample of peripheral blood. The source of this sequence is a woman in her 70s with acute or convalescent COVID-19. The chain uses TRBV6-4 and TRBJ2-4; D is ambiguous. CDR3 residues: CASSDEAKNIQYF. CDR3 DNA sequence: TGTGCCAGCAGTGACGAGGCCAAAAACATTCAGTACTTC.